This record looks at one T cell receptor beta chain sequence and its context. Which antigen it targets is not known. The germline gene is not matched at one end of the junction; a read error may be the cause. The sample belongs to a study of tumor-infiltrating lymphocytes in primary liver carcinoma (dated by TCRdb to about 2017). With regard to the full study: Between November 2015 and 2016, a handful of patients in China with histopathologically diagnosed primary liver carcinoma had surgical resection. Each sample produced about 3.5 to 8 million productive TCRbeta reads, and read depth showed no significant difference between tissue types. Tumors of the five patients were stage T1-T3 N0M0 with maximum diameters of roughly 4 to 11 cm. TCRbeta repertoire sequencing, expression microarrays and whole-exome sequencing were combined in the study across five regions of each liver tumor, with adjacent normal tissue and blood also included. A total of roughly 35 specimens from 5 patients, comprising about 25 tumor regions, 5 adjacent noncancerous liver tissues and 5 peripheral blood samples, were covered by TCRbeta repertoire sequencing. Reproducibility between technical replicate repertoires was high, with correlation coefficients above 0.95 and mean shared-clone rates roughly 0.87. Hepatocellular carcinoma (four) or combined HCC and intrahepatic cholangiocarcinoma (one) was present in the five patients, who were three men and two women aged 30 to 69 years. General study outcomes and caveats: Consistent with antigen-driven expansion, pairs of tumor regions showed higher repertoire overlap (mean roughly 36%) than either tumor-adjacent pairs (approximately 17%) or tumor-blood pairs (approximately 15%). The top 250 clones accounted for a significantly greater share of the repertoire in tumors than in blood (p = 0.039). Because the samples were bulk and unsorted, CD4+ and CD8+ T cell repertoires could not be compared. The study included only four to six patients, and the authors note findings should be validated in a larger study. Only the TCR beta chain was sequenced, so true repertoire diversity is likely underestimated because unpaired alpha chains were not captured.

There are 14 amino acids in the CDR3, from cysteine to phenylalanine inclusive. Left in the record is the CDR3 DNA by itself, 42 bases read in frame from the first base. CDR1 is given as SGHAT and CDR2 as FQNNGV, both from the germline V gene. TRIzol reagent was used to extract blood RNA from unsorted whole blood, while the DNeasy Blood & Tissue kit provided the germline DNA. Chronic HBV infection was present in the patients, and the patients were treatment-naive at sampling. Before surgery, about 4 milliliters of peripheral blood were collected into K2EDTA tubes. A constant-region primer and ProtoScript II reverse transcriptase were used to reverse-transcribe TCRbeta-specific cDNA from roughly 500 ng total RNA. TCRbeta libraries were built with three nested multiplex PCR rounds, a slightly modified ARM-PCR procedure. The first two PCR rounds used multiplex TRBV1-TRBV30 forward primers with a Cbeta reverse primer, each for roughly 11 cycles. Sample barcodes and Illumina adapters were added in a final 25-cycle PCR with Deep VentR polymerase. Before sequencing, amplicons of 200-500 bp were purified from gel using a QIAquick gel extraction kit. TCRbeta amplicons were sequenced on an Illumina HiSeq 2500 with 250-bp paired-end reads. The study's processing was this. Reads were quality-trimmed with Trimmomatic v0.33, and paired reads were merged with FLASH v1.2.11 to recover full CDR3 sequences. V, D and J germline segments were assigned to the rearranged TCRbeta sequences using MiGEC v1.2.1b. VDJtools v1.0.0 computed clonotype statistics and Shannon-Wiener diversity indices. To cut down on sampling bias, every analysis after diversity analysis relied on just the 250 most abundant clonotypes from each sample. The public reads were quality trimmed at Q25 with fastp and then assembled into clones with MiXCR by TCRdb, keeping productive beta chains. Every entry covers one CDR3 protein and lists the most common genes and DNA from its rows. The V and J calls were determined by TCRdb, not by the authors. The sample records approximately 330,000 distinct CDR3 sequences, 65% of which are singletons. About 6% of the sample belongs to the ten largest clones.

Sequencing input: peripheral blood. The clonotype was recovered from a man aged 35 to 55 with primary liver carcinoma and hepatitis B virus infection. Here the chain combines TRBV11-2 and TRBJ1-5; TRBD1 lines up with 8 middle nucleotides. The CDR3 region: CASSPGQENQPHHF. The nucleotide sequence is given as TGTGCCAGCAGTCCGGGACAGGAAAATCAGCCCCACCATTTT.